What follows are 25 T cell receptor beta chains derived from one specimen sequenced in a study. TCRdb reprocessed the RT-PCR reads with MiXCR, giving one entry per CDR3 protein. The sample consists of 550,000 to 750,000 distinct CDR3 sequences, approximately 14% of them appearing once. The specimen was memory CD4+ T cells from blood. The receptors here all came from a female donor in good health, serving as a healthy control.

The J gene is TRBJ2-1, the V gene TRBV7-2; no clear D gene. From germline, CDR1 is SGHTA and CDR2 FQGNSA. Trimming removed 3 bases from V and 2 bases from J, with 11 bases in between. The CDR3 loop spans 15 amino acids. CDR3 nucleotide sequence: TGTGCCAGCAGCTTCAGATCTGAAACCTACAATGAGCAGTTCTTC. It specifies CASSFRSETYNEQFF. The full variable domain, completed using reference TRBV7-2 and TRBJ2-1, is GAGVSQSPSNKVTEKGKDVELRCDPISGHTALYWYRQSLGQGLEFLIYFQGNSAPDKSGLPSDRFSAERTGGSVSTLTIQRTQQEDSAVYLCASSFRSETYNEQFFGPGTRLTVL.

V gene TRBV20-1 combines with J gene TRBJ2-3, with 8 bases matching TRBD2. V was pared by 3 bases and J by 5 bases, with 16 bases of the junction left unmatched. Per germline, CDR1 DFQATT and CDR2 SNEGSKA (reference sequence). This CDR3 has 17 amino acids. The CDR3 loop is CSARMVWAGGGKDTQYF. CDR3 DNA: TGCAGTGCTAGGATGGTTTGGGCGGGAGGAGGTAAAGATACGCAGTATTTT.

The table lists this clonotype with a few counts. This chain links TRBV27 with TRBJ1-2; maybe TRBD1 (6 bases). Trimming cost V 4 bases and J 8 bases, with 17 bases left between them. CDR3 length equals 14 residues. The germline V gene encodes CDR1 MNHEY and CDR2 SMNVEV (reference sequence). This CDR3 is CASSWAQGFSGYTF. Here the CDR3 DNA reads TGTGCCAGCAGTTGGGCACAGGGATTTTCGGGCTACACCTTC.

This clonotype has just a few counts. J is TRBJ2-1 and V is TRBV20-1, with 9 bases matching TRBD2. This CDR3 comprises 14 residues. V shed 3 bases, J shed 4 bases, and the junction held 4 bases outside the gene matches. CDR1 is DFQATT, CDR2 SNEGSKA, per germline (reference sequence). DNA of the CDR3: TGCAGTGCTAGTTCGCGGGGGGGTTACAATGAGCAGTTCTTC. Residues: CSASSRGGYNEQFF.

In its sample, this clonotype was seen many times. The chain employs TRBV20-1 and TRBJ1-4, with D unclear. The CDR3 length is 13 residues. Between the trimmed V and J ends, which lost 3 bases and 11 bases, there was a span of 16 bases. Germline values: CDR1 DFQATT, CDR2 SNEGSKA (reference sequence). The chain's CDR3 is CSARGLEGGKLFF. CDR3 DNA sequence: TGCAGTGCTAGGGGTTTGGAAGGCGGGAAACTGTTTTTT.

This chain joins TRBV5-4 and TRBJ2-7; 8 bases are shared with TRBD2. Germline values: CDR1 SGHNT, CDR2 YYREEE (reference sequence). V gave up 5 bases and J gave up 0 bases; unmatched junction bases: 10. CDR3 length: 16 amino acids. The CDR3 reads CASRFETSGSSYEQYF. The CDR3 bases are TGTGCCAGCAGGTTCGAAACTAGCGGCAGCTCCTACGAGCAGTACTTC.

V is TRBV7-2 and J is TRBJ2-5, with D unresolved. Germline V gene sequence: CDR1 SGHTA, CDR2 FQGNSA. The CDR3 has 14 residues. V lost 1 base and J 5 bases, leaving 11 bases between the germline ends. The CDR3 DNA reads TGTGCCAGCAGCTTAGGGTCCCATTCGGAGACCCAGTACTTC. Translation gives CASSLGSHSETQYF.

The chain recombines TRBV5-4 with TRBJ2-5, with 9 bases fitting TRBD2. With V trimmed by 4 bases and J by 2 bases, 6 bases remained unmatched. Germline-derived CDR1 and CDR2 are SGHNT and YYREEE (reference sequence). The length of the CDR3 is 15 residues. The chain's CDR3 is CASSKLAGQQETQYF. The DNA of the CDR3 is TGTGCCAGCAGCAAGCTAGCGGGGCAACAAGAGACCCAGTACTTC.

V is TRBV13 and J is TRBJ2-3, with D uncertain. Germline V gives CDR1 PRHDT, CDR2 FYEKMQ (reference sequence). Trimming left V 6 bases short and J 7 bases short, with 14 bases between. The CDR3 spans 13 residues. The CDR3 DNA reads TGTGCCAGCAGTCGTACTACCGACTATACGCAGTATTTT. Amino acid sequence: CASSRTTDYTQYF. The whole variable domain, remainder taken from reference TRBV13 and TRBJ2-3, is AAGVIQSPRHLIKEKRETATLKCYPIPRHDTVYWYQQGPGQDPQFLISFYEKMQSDKGSIPDRFSAQQFSDYHSELNMSSLELGDSALYFCASSRTTDYTQYFGPGTRLTVL.

This clonotype was detected a few times. J is TRBJ2-7 and V is TRBV29-1; TRBD2 aligns across 7 bases. This CDR3 has 13 residues. CDR1 is SQVTM, CDR2 ANQGSEA, per germline. V shed 5 bases, J shed 3 bases, and the junction held 7 bases outside the gene matches. The CDR3 nucleotides are TGCAGCGTTCGGCCTAGCGGAAACTACGAGCAGTACTTC. Its protein product is CSVRPSGNYEQYF.

This clonotype occurred many times. The V and J genes are TRBV29-1 and TRBJ2-7; the D gene is possibly TRBD1 (6 bases). From germline, CDR1 is SQVTM and CDR2 ANQGSEA. Trimming took off 6 bases at V and 1 base at J, with 16 bases between the two ends. The CDR3 runs to 14 residues. DNA of the CDR3: TGCAGCGTGAGGGACCGGGACACGTCCTACGAGCAGTACTTC. Its translation is CSVRDRDTSYEQYF.

The sample holds a few counts of this clonotype. V and J are TRBV5-5 and TRBJ1-5; D might be TRBD1 (5 bases). The CDR3 has 14 residues. The V end lost 4 bases, the J end lost 5 bases, and 13 bases lay between the germline ends. The germline CDR1 and CDR2 sequences are SGHKS and YYEKEE (reference sequence). The CDR3 sequence is CASSIWGSDQPQHF. The CDR3, as DNA: TGTGCCAGCAGCATTTGGGGGAGCGATCAGCCCCAGCATTTT.

Only a few counts were recorded for this clonotype. J is TRBJ2-4 and V is TRBV11-2; tentatively, D is TRBD1 or TRBD2 (5 bases each). The CDR3 runs 15 residues. Trimming removed 5 bases from V and 6 bases from J, with 17 bases in between. Germline CDR1 reads SGHAT; CDR2 reads FQNNGV. The CDR3 coding sequence is TGTGCCAGCAGCCCCCCACAGGCCAGCGGAAACATTCAGTACTTC. Translation gives CASSPPQASGNIQYF.

This clonotype was seen a few times. The J gene is TRBJ2-5, the V gene TRBV7-8; 11 bases line up with TRBD2. This CDR3 is built from 16 residues. The J segment lost 5 bases and the V segment lost 5 bases, leaving 10 bases of the junction unmatched. Germline V gene sequence: CDR1 SGHVS, CDR2 FQNEAQ. CDR3 in amino acids: CASSQLAGGGVETQYF. The DNA for the CDR3 is TGTGCCAGCAGCCAGCTAGCGGGAGGTGGGGTGGAGACCCAGTACTTC. Full variable domain (missing parts from reference TRBV7-8 and TRBJ2-5): GAGVSQSPRYKVAKRGQDVALRCDPISGHVSLFWYQQALGQGPEFLTYFQNEAQLDKSGLPSDRFFAERPEGSVSTLKIQRTQQEDSAVYLCASSQLAGGGVETQYFGPGTRLLVL.

V and J are TRBV5-1 and TRBJ2-1, with TRBD2 matching over 11 bases. Germline assignment: CDR1 SGHRS and CDR2 YFSETQ. Unmatched junction bases numbered 6, after V lost 3 bases and J lost 4 bases. The CDR3 runs to 16 residues. The CDR3 DNA sequence: TGCGCCAGCAGCTCATCTACTAGCGGGGGATACAATGAGCAGTTCTTC. Its protein is CASSSSTSGGYNEQFF.

This clonotype was found a few times. V and J are TRBV27 and TRBJ2-3, with 8 bases that match TRBD2. The germline CDR1 and CDR2 sequences are MNHEY and SMNVEV (reference sequence). This CDR3 has 15 residues. The V segment lost 0 bases and the J segment 6 bases; nucleotides outside the gene matches: 5. The CDR3 protein is CASSLSIGGGDTQYF. Written as DNA, the CDR3 is TGTGCCAGCAGTTTATCTATCGGGGGGGGGGATACGCAGTATTTT.

This clonotype appeared a few times. This chain connects TRBV4-3 to TRBJ2-1; D gene ambiguous. The V end lost 3 bases, the J end lost 7 bases, and 10 bases lay between the germline ends. Germline lookup yields CDR1 LGHNA and CDR2 YSLEER. The CDR3 has 13 amino acids. The CDR3 DNA is TGCGCCAGCAGCCAGGATACATGGAATGAGCAGTTCTTC. Translating gives CASSQDTWNEQFF.

A few counts support this clonotype. This chain joins TRBV5-1 and TRBJ1-1, with D possibly matching TRBD1 (5 bases). Trimming pared 2 bases from V and 5 bases from J, leaving 10 bases between. This CDR3 spans 13 amino acids. Germline V gene sequence: CDR1 SGHRS, CDR2 YFSETQ. This CDR3 is CASSLQERTEAFF. The CDR3 DNA reads as TGCGCCAGCAGCTTACAGGAACGAACTGAAGCTTTCTTT.

This clonotype was seen ten or more times. The chain couples TRBV5-5 to TRBJ1-2; no clear D gene. CDR3 length: 14 amino acids. Germline V gene data show CDR1 as SGHKS and CDR2 as YYEKEE (reference sequence). Deletions cut 2 bases from V and 5 bases from J, with 13 bases between. The CDR3 here is CASSLGLDAYGYTF. The DNA for the CDR3 is TGTGCCAGCAGCTTAGGGTTGGACGCTTATGGCTACACCTTC.

The chain links TRBV11-2 to TRBJ2-5; D possibly corresponds to TRBD2 (6 bases). Trimming left V 2 bases short and J 5 bases short, with 9 bases between. CDR1 SGHAT and CDR2 FQNNGV come from the germline V gene. The CDR3 extends over 13 amino acids. The CDR3 spells CASSLQRVETQYF. The DNA of the CDR3 is TGTGCCAGCAGCTTACAGCGGGTGGAGACCCAGTACTTC.

The V call is TRBV7-2, the J call TRBJ1-4; no clear D gene. Germline V gene sequence: CDR1 SGHTA, CDR2 FQGNSA. This CDR3 region has 13 residues. V gave up 3 bases and J gave up 7 bases, with 9 bases separating them. The CDR3 spells CASSFRAREKLFF. For the CDR3, the DNA is TGTGCCAGCAGCTTCCGCGCTCGTGAAAAACTGTTTTTT.

The chain has TRBV7-9 and TRBJ1-3; the D is unclear. This CDR3 comprises 16 residues. V was pared by 2 bases and J by 0 bases, with 11 bases between. CDR1 is SEHNR and CDR2 is FQNEAQ in the germline V gene (reference sequence). The CDR3 reads CASSLLQAISGNTIYF. Here the CDR3 DNA reads TGTGCCAGCAGCTTATTACAAGCGATCTCTGGAAACACCATATATTTT. The variable domain in full, with the rest retrieved from reference TRBV7-9 and TRBJ1-3, is DTGVSQNPRHKITKRGQNVTFRCDPISEHNRLYWYRQTLGQGPEFLTYFQNEAQLEKSRLLSDRFSAERPKGSFSTLEIQRTEQGDSAMYLCASSLLQAISGNTIYFGEGSWLTVV.

For this clonotype: The junction differs from germline at one of its ends, possibly a read error. This chain uses TRBV6-5 with TRBJ2-5; D unclear. CDR1 and CDR2 (germline): MNHEY, SVGAGI. This CDR3 spans 8 amino acids. The CDR3 loop reads CASRAQDF. The CDR3, as DNA: TGTGCCAGCAGAGCCCAGGACTTC.

The V call is TRBV6-6, the J call TRBJ2-1; D possibly corresponds to TRBD1 (9 bases). CDR3 length: 17 amino acids. Germline CDR1 is MNHNY and CDR2 is SVGAGI (reference sequence). The V gene lost 3 bases and the J gene lost 8 bases, with 23 bases spanning the gap. The CDR3 here is CASSYMLAGQGRDEQFF. The CDR3 DNA reads TGTGCCAGCAGTTATATGTTAGCGGGACAGGGAAGGGATGAGCAGTTCTTC.

A few counts support this clonotype. The CDR3 DNA is TGTGCCAGCTCACTCCTAGCGGGAGGAGGGTACAATGAGCAGTTCTTC. Its protein is CASSLLAGGGYNEQFF. J is TRBJ2-1 and V is TRBV18; 11 bases are shared with TRBD2. The V gene end was trimmed by 4 bases and the J gene end by 4 bases; junction bases not matched to a gene: 6. The germline CDR1 and CDR2 sequences are KGHSH and LQKENI. The CDR3 runs to 16 residues.